This T cell receptor beta chain is drawn from a study of blood T cell repertoires in COVID-19. In the authors' workflow: Counts of nucleated cells, estimated from reference gene primer amplification, were obtained. TCRdb's copy holds only in-frame clones and misses some; the assay was immunoSEQ multiplex PCR. D and trimming were read from the DNA, whereas the V and J calls and clone size are those reported in that table. The sample lists around 110,000 clones; less than 80% were seen once. J was trimmed by 8 bases and V by 8 bases; bases with no gene match: 4. The germline gives CDR1 SNHLY, CDR2 FYNNEI. The CDR3 totals 13 residues.

This clonotype originated in a man of 80 years or more with COVID-19, enrolled during active disease. The chain couples TRBV2 to TRBJ1-4; 11 nucleotides match TRBD1. The specimen sequenced was peripheral blood. The CDR3 protein is CASQRDRGEKLFF. The CDR3 DNA reads as TGTGCCAGCCAAAGGGACAGGGGGGAAAAACTGTTTTTT.